This entry concerns a single TCR beta chain. Given the absence of the conserved phenylalanine or tryptophan at the CDR3 end, a read error is likely. The CDR3 has 15 residues. The V gene end was trimmed by 6 bases and the J gene end by 6 bases; junction bases not matched to a gene: 7. The germline V gene encodes CDR1 MNHEY and CDR2 SVGEGT. This sample is part of a study of breast tumors, draining lymph nodes, adjacent tissues. TCRdb called the multiplex PCR reads again in MiXCR, with one record for every CDR3 protein. The sample contains approximately 200,000 distinct CDR3 sequences, over 25% of which appear only once. The lymph nodes were axillary draining lymph nodes from breast cancer patients.

The sequencing sample was made of axillary lymph node tissue. This rearrangement joins TRBV6-2 or TRBV6-3 to TRBJ2-2, with TRBD1 identical over 10 bases. This TCR derives from a female donor with breast cancer. Some clones in this sample may be carry-over from other donors' samples. The CDR3 bases are TGTGCCAGCAGCTCCCAGACAGGGGGCGCCGGGGAGCTGTTTTCT. Encoded protein: CASSSQTGGAGELFS.